The following is a T cell receptor beta chain sequence with its context. Its target is unknown. Profiled with immunoSEQ multiplex PCR; TCRdb holds only in-frame clones, not every one. The sample lists about 130,000 clones, more than 90% occurring once. The data derive from a study of graft-versus-host responses after intestinal transplantation. Across the study: Following induction with anti-thymocyte globulin, all recipients were given tacrolimus and steroids for 2 to 4 years. Findings of the study overall: Patients who carried graft-donor T cell macrochimerism also had high graft-versus-host to host-versus-graft clonal ratios in their allografts. Some GvH clones were seen earlier in gut or blood, suggesting intestinal origin.

The input for sequencing was unstimulated CD4+ T cells sorted from spleen or lymph node cells, taken before intestinal transplant. The clonotype was recovered from a human donor who received an intestinal transplant.

The CDR3 protein is CASSIGVRQPQHF. CDR3 nucleotide sequence: TGTGCCAGCAGCATTGGGGTTAGGCAGCCCCAGCATTTT. The rearrangement links TRBV5-6 to TRBJ1-5, with D uncertain. The germline CDR1 and CDR2 sequences are SGHDT and YYEEEE. Deletions cut 4 bases from V and 7 bases from J, with 12 bases between. This CDR3 has 13 amino acids.